This T cell receptor (beta chain) derives from a study of graft-versus-host responses after intestinal transplantation. About this clone: Its specificity is not known.

The CDR3 runs 13 residues. Trimming cost V 3 bases and J 3 bases, with 9 bases left between them. Per germline, CDR1 SGHTA and CDR2 FQGNSA. Measured with immunoSEQ multiplex PCR; TCRdb has only the in-frame clones, and not every one. The sample carries tens of thousands of clones, about 93% recorded once. This TCR came from a human donor who received an intestinal transplant. Sequencing was performed on unstimulated CD8+ T cells sorted from spleen or lymph node cells, taken before intestinal transplant. J is TRBJ2-7 and V is TRBV7-2; possibly TRBD1 for D (6 bases). Here the CDR3 reads CASSFRTVYEQYF. DNA of the CDR3: TGTGCCAGCAGCTTTAGGACAGTCTACGAGCAGTACTTC.